This TCR beta chain was retrieved from a study of blood T cells in healthy people across ages. Comments on this clonotype: Its antigen is currently unknown.

The second PCR ran about 6 to 12 cycles with a sample-barcoded 5' primer and J-beta primers. Via MiXCR, TCRdb re-called the 5' RACE reads, giving one row per CDR3 protein. The repertoire holds 1.2 million to 1.5 million distinct CDR3 sequences, roughly 60% seen once, with roughly 6.3% in the top ten. Researchers collected about 9.6 milliliters of peripheral blood from every single donor. Study findings and constraints: Fewer expanded clones and more diversity marked long-lived versus aged donors.

The TCR originated in a man in his late teens or twenties in good health. The sequenced material came from blood.

CDR3 DNA: TGCAGTGGGACAGGGGGGTCGGGGTCCTACAATGAGCAGTACTTC. Translation: CSGTGGSGSYNEQYF. The gene calls are TRBV20-1 and TRBJ2-7; 10 nucleotides agree with TRBD1. This CDR3 comprises 15 residues. Trimming at V came to 7 bases and at J to 7 bases, leaving 16 bases not matched to a gene. The germline V gene has CDR1 DFQATT and CDR2 SNEGSKA (reference sequence).